The T cell receptor (beta chain) under discussion was sequenced for a study of blood T cell repertoires in COVID-19. Across the whole study: Samples of COVID-19 (acute and convalescent) were obtained from the United States, Italy and Spain. In each case, the material was cDNA or gDNA derived from T cells, B-cell-depleted T cells, or PBMCs.

Germline V gene sequence: CDR1 KGHSH, CDR2 LQKENI. V dropped 4 bases and J dropped 0; count of bases not matched to a gene: 7. This CDR3 region has 16 residues. Authors' analysis steps: Amplification from reference gene primers served as the basis for estimated nucleated cell counts. Repertoires were generated with immunoSEQ multiplex PCR, while TCRdb's copy carries only in-frame clones and drops some. V and J calls and clone size follow that table, whereas D and trimming were derived from the DNA. The repertoire holds roughly 190,000 clones, over 80% seen once, with approximately 8% in the top ten. Patients at the Seattle site were enrolled during active infection and followed longitudinally.

The origin of this receptor is a woman aged 55-75 years with COVID-19, enrolled during active disease. The sequencing sample was made of peripheral blood. The chain employs TRBV18 and TRBJ2-3; 7 bases line up with TRBD1. The CDR3 DNA is TGTGCCAGCTCACGAGAACAGGGGTCTAGCACAGATACGCAGTATTTT. Translated, it gives CASSREQGSSTDTQYF.